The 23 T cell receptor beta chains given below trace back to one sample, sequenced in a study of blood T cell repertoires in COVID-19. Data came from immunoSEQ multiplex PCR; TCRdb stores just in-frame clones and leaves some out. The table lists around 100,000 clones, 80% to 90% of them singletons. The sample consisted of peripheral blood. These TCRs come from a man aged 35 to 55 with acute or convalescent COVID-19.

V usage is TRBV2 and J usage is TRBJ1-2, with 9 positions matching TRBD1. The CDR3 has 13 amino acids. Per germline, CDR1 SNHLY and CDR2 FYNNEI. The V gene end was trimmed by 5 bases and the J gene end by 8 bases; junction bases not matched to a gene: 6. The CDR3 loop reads CASSRQGDGGYTF. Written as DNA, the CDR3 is TGTGCCAGCAGTAGACAGGGGGATGGCGGCTACACCTTC.

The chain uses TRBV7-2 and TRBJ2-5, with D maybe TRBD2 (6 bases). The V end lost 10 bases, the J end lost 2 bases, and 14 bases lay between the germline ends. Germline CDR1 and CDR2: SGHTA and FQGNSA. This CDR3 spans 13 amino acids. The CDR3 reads CATGREAQETQYF. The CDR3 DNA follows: TGTGCCACCGGAAGGGAGGCACAAGAGACCCAGTACTTC.

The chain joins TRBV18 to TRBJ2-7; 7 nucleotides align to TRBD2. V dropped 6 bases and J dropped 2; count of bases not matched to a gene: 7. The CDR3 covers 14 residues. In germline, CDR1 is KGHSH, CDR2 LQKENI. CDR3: CASSRAGTPYEQYF. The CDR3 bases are TGTGCCAGCTCGAGAGCGGGAACCCCCTACGAGCAGTACTTC.

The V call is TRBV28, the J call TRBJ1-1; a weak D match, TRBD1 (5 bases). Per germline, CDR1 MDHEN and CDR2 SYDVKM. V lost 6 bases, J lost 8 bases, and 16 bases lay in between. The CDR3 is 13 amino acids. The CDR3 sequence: CASRPTGPLEAFF. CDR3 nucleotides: TGTGCCAGCAGGCCAACAGGACCCCTAGAAGCTTTCTTT.

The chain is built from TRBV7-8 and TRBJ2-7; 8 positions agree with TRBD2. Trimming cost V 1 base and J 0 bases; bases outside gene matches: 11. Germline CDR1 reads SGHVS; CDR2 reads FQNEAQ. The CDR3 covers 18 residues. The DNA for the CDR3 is TGTGCCAGCAGCTTAGGAGTCCTGGGACTAGGCGGCTCCTACGAGCAGTACTTC. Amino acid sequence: CASSLGVLGLGGSYEQYF. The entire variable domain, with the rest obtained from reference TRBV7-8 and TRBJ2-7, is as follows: GAGVSQSPRYKVAKRGQDVALRCDPISGHVSLFWYQQALGQGPEFLTYFQNEAQLDKSGLPSDRFFAERPEGSVSTLKIQRTQQEDSAVYLCASSLGVLGLGGSYEQYFGPGTRLTVT.

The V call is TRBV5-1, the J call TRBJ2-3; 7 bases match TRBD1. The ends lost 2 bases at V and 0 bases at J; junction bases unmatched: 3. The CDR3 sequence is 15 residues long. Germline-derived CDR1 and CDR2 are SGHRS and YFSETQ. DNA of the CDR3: TGCGCCAGCAGCTTACCGGGACAGAGCACAGATACGCAGTATTTT. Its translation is CASSLPGQSTDTQYF.

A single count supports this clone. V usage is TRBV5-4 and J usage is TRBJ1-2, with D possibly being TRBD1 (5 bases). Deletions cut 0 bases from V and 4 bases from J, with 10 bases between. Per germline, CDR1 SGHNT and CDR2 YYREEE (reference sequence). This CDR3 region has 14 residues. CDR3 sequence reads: CASSLATGSYGYTF. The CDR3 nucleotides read TGTGCCAGCAGCTTGGCCACAGGAAGCTATGGCTACACCTTC.

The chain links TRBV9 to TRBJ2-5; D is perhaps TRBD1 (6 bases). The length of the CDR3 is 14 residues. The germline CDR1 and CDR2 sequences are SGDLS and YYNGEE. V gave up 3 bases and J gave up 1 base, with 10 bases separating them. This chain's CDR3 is CASSAGTLQETQYF. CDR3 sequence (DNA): TGTGCCAGCAGCGCCGGGACACTCCAAGAGACCCAGTACTTC.

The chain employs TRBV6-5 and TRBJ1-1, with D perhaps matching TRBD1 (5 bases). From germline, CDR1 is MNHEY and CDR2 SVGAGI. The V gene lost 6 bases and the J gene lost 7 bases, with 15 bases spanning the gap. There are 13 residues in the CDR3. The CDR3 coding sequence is TGTGCCAGCAGCCCCACCCGACAGAATGAAGCTTTCTTT. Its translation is CASSPTRQNEAFF.

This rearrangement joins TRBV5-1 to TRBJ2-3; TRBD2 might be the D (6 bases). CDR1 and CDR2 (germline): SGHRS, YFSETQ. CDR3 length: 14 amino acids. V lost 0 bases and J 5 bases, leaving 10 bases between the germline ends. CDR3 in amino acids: CASSLGGTQDTQYF. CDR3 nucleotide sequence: TGCGCCAGCAGCTTGGGCGGGACTCAAGATACGCAGTATTTT.

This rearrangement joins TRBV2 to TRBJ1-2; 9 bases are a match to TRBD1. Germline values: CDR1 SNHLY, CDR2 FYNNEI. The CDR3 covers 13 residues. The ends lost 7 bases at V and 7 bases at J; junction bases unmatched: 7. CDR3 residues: CASNGQGLGGYTF. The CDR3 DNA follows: TGTGCCAGCAACGGACAGGGGCTGGGTGGCTACACCTTC. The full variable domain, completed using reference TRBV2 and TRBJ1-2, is EPEVTQTPSHQVTQMGQEVILRCVPISNHLYFYWYRQILGQKVEFLVSFYNNEISEKSEIFDDQFSVERPDGSNFTLKIRSTKLEDSAMYFCASNGQGLGGYTFGSGTRLTVV.

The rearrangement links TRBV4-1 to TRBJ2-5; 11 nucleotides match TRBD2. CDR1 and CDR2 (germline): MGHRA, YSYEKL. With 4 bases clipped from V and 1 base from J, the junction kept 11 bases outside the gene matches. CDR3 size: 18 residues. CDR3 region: CASSPRVAGGPGQETQYF. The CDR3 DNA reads TGCGCCAGCAGCCCCAGAGTAGCGGGAGGGCCTGGCCAAGAGACCCAGTACTTC.

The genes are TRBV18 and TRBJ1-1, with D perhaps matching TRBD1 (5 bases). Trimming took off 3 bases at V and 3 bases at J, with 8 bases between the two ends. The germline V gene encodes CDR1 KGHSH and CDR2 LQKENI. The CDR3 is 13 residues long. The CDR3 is CASSPVRDTEAFF. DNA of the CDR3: TGTGCCAGCTCACCTGTCAGGGACACTGAAGCTTTCTTT.

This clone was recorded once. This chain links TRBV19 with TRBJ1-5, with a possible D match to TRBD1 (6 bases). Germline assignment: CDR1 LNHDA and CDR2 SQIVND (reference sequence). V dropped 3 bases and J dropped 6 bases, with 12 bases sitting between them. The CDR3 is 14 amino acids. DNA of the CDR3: TGTGCCAGTAGTATGGGCAGGGGAAGTCAGCCCCAGCATTTT. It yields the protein CASSMGRGSQPQHF.

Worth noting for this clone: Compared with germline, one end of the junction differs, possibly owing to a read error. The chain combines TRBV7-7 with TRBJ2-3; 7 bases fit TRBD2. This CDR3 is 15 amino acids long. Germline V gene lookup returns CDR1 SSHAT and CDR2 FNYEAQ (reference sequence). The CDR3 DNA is TGTGCTAGCAGCTTAGTCGGCGGGGGAACAGATACGCAGTATTTT. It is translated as CASSLVGGGTDTQYF.

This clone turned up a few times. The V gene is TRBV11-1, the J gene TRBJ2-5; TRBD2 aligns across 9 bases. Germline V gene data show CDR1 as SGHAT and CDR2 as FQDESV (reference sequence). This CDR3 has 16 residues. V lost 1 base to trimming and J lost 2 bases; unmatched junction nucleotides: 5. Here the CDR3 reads CASSLGGLAGQETQYF. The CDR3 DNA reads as TGTGCCAGCAGCTTAGGGGGTCTAGCGGGACAAGAGACCCAGTACTTC.

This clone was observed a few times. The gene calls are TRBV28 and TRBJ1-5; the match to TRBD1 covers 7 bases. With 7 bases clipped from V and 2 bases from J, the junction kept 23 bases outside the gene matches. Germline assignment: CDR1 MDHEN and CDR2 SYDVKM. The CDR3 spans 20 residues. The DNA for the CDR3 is TGTGCCAGCACCTTTGCCCCACTGCGACAGGGAGGCTGGGGCAATCAGCCCCAGCATTTT. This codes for CASTFAPLRQGGWGNQPQHF.

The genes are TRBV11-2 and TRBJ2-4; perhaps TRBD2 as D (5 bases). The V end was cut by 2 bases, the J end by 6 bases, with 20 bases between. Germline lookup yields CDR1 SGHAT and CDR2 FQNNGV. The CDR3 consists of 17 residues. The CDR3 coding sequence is TGTGCCAGCAGCTTAAATCACGTCCGTCGTGAGGGAAACATTCAGTACTTC. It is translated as CASSLNHVRREGNIQYF.

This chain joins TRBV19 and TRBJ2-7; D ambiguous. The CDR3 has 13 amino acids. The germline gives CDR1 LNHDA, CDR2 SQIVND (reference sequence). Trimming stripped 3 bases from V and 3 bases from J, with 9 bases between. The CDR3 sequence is CASSMGLNYEQYF. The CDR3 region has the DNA TGTGCCAGTAGTATGGGCCTGAACTACGAGCAGTACTTC.

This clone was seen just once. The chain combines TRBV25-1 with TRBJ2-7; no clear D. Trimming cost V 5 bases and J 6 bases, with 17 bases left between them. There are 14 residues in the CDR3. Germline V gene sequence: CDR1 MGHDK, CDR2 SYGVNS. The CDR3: CASSSSLRDVEQYF. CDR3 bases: TGTGCCAGCAGTTCCTCTCTGAGAGATGTCGAGCAGTACTTC.

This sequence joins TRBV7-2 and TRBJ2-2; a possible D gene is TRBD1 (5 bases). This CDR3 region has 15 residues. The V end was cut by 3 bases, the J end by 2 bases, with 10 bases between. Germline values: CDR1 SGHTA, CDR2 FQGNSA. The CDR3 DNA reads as TGTGCCAGCAGCTTGGACACCACTAACACCGGGGAGCTGTTTTTT. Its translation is CASSLDTTNTGELFF.

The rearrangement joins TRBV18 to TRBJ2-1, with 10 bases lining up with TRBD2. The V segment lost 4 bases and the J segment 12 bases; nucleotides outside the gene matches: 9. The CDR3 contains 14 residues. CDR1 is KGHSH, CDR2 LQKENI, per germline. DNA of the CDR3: TGTGCCAGCTCACGACCGGGACTAGCGAGAGGGCAGTTCTTC. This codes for CASSRPGLARGQFF. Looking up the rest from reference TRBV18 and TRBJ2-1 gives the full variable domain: NAGVMQNPRHLVRRRGQEARLRCSPMKGHSHVYWYRQLPEEGLKFMVYLQKENIIDESGMPKERFSAEFPKEGPSILRIQQVVRGDSAAYFCASSRPGLARGQFFGPGTRLTVL.

The CDR3 sequence is CASGLARDRQFF. The CDR3 region has the DNA TGTGCCAGCGGACTCGCTAGGGATAGGCAGTTCTTC. V and J are TRBV6-5 and TRBJ2-1, with D perhaps matching TRBD2 (5 bases). Trimming left V 8 bases short and J 12 bases short, with 17 bases between. This CDR3 has 12 amino acids. CDR1 and CDR2 from the germline V gene are MNHEY and SVGAGI.